This T cell receptor (beta chain) was found in a study of early T cells in non-severe SARS-CoV-2 infection. As for the study in general: Bulk RNA from unsorted whole blood was sequenced; chains were unpaired.

The CDR3 extends over 14 amino acids. CDR1 SEHNR and CDR2 FQNEAQ come from the germline V gene (reference sequence). The ends were cut back, 5 bases at V and 4 bases at J, with 11 bases in the middle. Study results and caveats: Reliance on VDJdb matching favored anti-spike CD8 responses; private and CD4 specificities were missed.

Turning to this clonotype: Its antigen is not known.

Individual cDNA molecules were tagged with unique molecular identifiers, the study reported. TCRdb re-called the 5' RACE reads through MiXCR, storing one row per CDR3 protein. The data show over 35,000 distinct CDR3 sequences, with approximately 5.9% seen just once and about 8.3% held by the top ten. The sequences come from whole blood, collected at baseline. The chain carries TRBV7-9 and TRBJ1-4; no definite D call. The clonotype originates from an adult who was a healthcare worker with PCR-confirmed SARS-CoV-2 infection or an uninfected control (not recorded which). CDR3 nucleotides: TGTGCCAGCAGCCTTTTGACCGGTAATGAAAAACTGTTTTTT. This gives the protein CASSLLTGNEKLFF.